The entry below describes one T cell receptor (beta chain). These data originate in a study of blood T cell repertoires in COVID-19. Across the study: Both acute and convalescent COVID-19 samples were obtained from the United States, Italy and Spain. PBMCs, B-cell-depleted T cells, or T cells were the source of the cDNA or gDNA that made up the material.

In the original workflow: Using reference gene primer amplification, nucleated cell counts were estimated. Libraries were prepared by immunoSEQ multiplex PCR; TCRdb keeps only in-frame clonotypes and omits some of them. V and J calls and clone size come straight from that table; D and trimming were deduced from the DNA. The data show some 150,000 clones, under 90% seen once. The germline gives CDR1 KGHSH, CDR2 LQKENI. The CDR3 is 16 amino acids. Deletions cut 3 bases from V and 3 bases from J, with 12 bases between. Material for sequencing was peripheral blood. The J gene is TRBJ1-6, the V gene TRBV18, with TRBD1 as a possible D gene (5 bases). The source of this sequence is a human donor in a cohort sampled during active COVID-19. The CDR3 region has the DNA TGTGCCAGCTCACCGATTGACAGACTCTATAATTCACCCCTCCACTTT. It translates to CASSPIDRLYNSPLHF.